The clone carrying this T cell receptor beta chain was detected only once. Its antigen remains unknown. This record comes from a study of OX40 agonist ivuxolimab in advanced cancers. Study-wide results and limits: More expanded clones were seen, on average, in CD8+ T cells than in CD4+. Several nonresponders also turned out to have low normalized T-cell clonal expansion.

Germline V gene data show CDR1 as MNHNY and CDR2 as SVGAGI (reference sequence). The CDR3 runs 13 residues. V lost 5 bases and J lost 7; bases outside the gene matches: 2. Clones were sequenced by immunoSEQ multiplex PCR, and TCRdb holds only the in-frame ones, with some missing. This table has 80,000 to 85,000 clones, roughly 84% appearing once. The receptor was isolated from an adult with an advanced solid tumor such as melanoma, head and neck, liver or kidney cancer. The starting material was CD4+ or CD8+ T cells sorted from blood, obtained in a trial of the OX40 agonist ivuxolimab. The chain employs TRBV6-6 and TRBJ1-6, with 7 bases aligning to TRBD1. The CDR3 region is CASSQGGNSPLHF. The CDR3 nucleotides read TGTGCCAGCAGTCAGGGGGGAAATTCACCCCTCCACTTT.